This T cell receptor (beta chain) appears in the sequencing data of a study of blood T cell repertoires in COVID-19. At the level of the study: Whether acute or convalescent, the COVID-19 samples came from the United States, Italy and Spain. In each case, the material was cDNA or gDNA derived from T cells, B-cell-depleted T cells, or PBMCs.

A single count supports this clone. This CDR3 comprises 14 residues. The V end was cut by 1 base, the J end by 2 bases, with 10 bases between. Germline V lookup: CDR1 SGHNT, CDR2 YYREEE (reference sequence). Original processing notes: Reference gene primer amplification gave estimated nucleated cell counts. Profiled with immunoSEQ multiplex PCR; TCRdb holds only in-frame clones, not every one. The V and J calls and clone size were taken over from that table, and D and trimming were inferred from the DNA. The sample lists 170,000 or so clones; 85% to 90% were seen once. The rearrangement uses TRBV5-4 and TRBJ2-7, with a possible D match to TRBD1 (5 bases). This clonotype was obtained from a man aged 45 to 65 with active or convalescent COVID-19. The sequenced material came from peripheral blood. CDR3 in DNA: TGTGCCAGCAGCTTGTCGACAGCCCCCTACGAGCAGTACTTC. This gives the protein CASSLSTAPYEQYF.